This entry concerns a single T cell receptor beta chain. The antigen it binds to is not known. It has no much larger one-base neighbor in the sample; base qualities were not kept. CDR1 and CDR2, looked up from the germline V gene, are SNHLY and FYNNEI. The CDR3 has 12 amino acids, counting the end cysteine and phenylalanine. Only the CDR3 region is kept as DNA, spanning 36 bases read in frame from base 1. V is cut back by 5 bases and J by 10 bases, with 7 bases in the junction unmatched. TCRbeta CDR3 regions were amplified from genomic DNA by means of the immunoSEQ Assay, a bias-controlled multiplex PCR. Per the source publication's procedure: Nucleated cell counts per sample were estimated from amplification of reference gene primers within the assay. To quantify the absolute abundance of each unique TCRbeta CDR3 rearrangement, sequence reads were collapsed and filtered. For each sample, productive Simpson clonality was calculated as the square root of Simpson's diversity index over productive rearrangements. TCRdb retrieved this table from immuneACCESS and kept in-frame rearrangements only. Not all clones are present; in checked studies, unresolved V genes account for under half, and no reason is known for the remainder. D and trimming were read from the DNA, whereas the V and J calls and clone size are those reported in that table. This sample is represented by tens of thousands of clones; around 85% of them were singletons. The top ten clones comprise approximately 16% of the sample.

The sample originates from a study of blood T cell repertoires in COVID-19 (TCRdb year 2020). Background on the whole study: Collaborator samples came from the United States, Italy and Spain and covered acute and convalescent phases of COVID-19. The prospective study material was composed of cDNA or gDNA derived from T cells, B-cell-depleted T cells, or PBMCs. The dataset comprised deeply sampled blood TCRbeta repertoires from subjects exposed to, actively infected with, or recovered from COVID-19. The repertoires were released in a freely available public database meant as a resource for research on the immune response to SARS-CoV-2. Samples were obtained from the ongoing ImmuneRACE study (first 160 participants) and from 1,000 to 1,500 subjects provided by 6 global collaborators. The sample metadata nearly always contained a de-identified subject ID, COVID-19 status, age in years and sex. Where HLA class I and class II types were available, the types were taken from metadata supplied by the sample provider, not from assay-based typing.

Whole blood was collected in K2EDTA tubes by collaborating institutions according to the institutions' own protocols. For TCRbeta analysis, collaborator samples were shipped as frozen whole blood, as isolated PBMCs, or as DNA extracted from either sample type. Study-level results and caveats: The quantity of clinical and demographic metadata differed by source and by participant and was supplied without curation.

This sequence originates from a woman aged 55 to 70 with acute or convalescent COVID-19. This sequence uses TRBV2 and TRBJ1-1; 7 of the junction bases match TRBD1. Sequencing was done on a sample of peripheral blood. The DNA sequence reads TGTGCCAGCAGTAGACAGGGTATGGTAGCTTTCTTT. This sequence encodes CASSRQGMVAFF.